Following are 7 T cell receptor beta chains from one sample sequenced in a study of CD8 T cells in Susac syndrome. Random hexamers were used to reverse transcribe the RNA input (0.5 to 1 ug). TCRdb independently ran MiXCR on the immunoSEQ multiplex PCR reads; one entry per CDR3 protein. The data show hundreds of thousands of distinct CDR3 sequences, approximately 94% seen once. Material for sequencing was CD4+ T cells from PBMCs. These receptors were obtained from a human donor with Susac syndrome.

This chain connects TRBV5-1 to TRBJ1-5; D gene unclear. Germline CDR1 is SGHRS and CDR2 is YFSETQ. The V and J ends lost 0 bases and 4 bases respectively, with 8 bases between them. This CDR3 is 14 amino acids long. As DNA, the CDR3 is TGCGCCAGCAGCTTGGACGGATATAATCAGCCCCAGCATTTT. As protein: CASSLDGYNQPQHF.

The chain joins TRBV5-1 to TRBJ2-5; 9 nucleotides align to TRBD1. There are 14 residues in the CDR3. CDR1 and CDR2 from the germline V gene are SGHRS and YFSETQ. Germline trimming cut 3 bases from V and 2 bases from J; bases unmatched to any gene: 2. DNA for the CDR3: TGCGCCAGCAGCTCCGACAGGGGGCAAGAGACCCAGTACTTC. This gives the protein CASSSDRGQETQYF.

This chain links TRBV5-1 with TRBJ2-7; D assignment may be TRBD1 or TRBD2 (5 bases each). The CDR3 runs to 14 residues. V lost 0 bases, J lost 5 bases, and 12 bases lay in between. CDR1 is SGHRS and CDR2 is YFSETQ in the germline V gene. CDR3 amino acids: CASSLGSGTHEQYF. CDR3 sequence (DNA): TGCGCCAGCAGCTTGGGGTCAGGGACCCACGAGCAGTACTTC.

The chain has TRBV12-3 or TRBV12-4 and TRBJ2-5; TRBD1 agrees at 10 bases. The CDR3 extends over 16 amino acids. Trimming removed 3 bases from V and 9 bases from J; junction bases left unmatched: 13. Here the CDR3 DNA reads TGTGCCAGCAGTTTCGACTCGGGACAGGGGATGTTCGCCCAGTACTTC. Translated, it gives CASSFDSGQGMFAQYF.

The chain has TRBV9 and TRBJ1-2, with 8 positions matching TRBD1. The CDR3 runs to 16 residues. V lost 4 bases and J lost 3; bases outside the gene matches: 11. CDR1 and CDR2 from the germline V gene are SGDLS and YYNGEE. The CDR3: CASSLAWTGLDYGYTF. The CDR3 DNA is TGTGCCAGCAGCCTCGCGTGGACAGGGCTCGACTATGGCTACACCTTC.

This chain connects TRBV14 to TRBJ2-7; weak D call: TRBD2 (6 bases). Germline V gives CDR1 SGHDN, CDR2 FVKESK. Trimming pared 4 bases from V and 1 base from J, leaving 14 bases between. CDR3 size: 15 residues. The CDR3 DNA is TGTGCCAGCAGCCTCCGGCTAGCGACTTCCTACGAGCAGTACTTC. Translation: CASSLRLATSYEQYF.

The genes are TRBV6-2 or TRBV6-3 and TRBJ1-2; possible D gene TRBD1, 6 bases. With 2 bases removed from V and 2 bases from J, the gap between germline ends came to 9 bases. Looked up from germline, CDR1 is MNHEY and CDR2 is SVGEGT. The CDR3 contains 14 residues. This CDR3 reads CASSYRGRNYGYTF. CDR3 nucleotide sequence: TGTGCCAGCAGTTACCGGGGGCGAAACTATGGCTACACCTTC.